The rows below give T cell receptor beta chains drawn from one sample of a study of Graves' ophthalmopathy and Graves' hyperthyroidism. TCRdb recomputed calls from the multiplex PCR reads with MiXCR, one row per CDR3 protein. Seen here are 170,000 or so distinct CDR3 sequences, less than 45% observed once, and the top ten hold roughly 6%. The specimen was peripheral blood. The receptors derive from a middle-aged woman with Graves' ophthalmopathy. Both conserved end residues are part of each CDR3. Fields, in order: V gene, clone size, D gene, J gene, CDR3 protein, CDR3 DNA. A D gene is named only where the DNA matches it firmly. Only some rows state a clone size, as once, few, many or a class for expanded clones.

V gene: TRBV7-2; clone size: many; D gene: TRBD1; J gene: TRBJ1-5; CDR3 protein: CASSGRTGGNQPQHF; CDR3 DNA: TGTGCCAGCAGCGGCCGGACAGGAGGCAATCAGCCCCAGCATTTT
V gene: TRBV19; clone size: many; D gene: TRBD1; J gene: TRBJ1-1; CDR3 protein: CASGTGLDTEAFF; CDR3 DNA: TGTGCCAGTGGGACAGGGTTGGACACTGAAGCTTTCTTT
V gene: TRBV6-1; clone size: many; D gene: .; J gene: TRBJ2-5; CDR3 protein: CASSEALGRKETQYF; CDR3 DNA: TGTGCCAGCAGTGAAGCGTTAGGACGGAAGGAGACCCAGTACTTC
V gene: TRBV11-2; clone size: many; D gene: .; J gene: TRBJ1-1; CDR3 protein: CASSSAGGRDEAFF; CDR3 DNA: TGTGCCAGCAGCTCGGCCGGGGGGCGGGATGAAGCTTTCTTT
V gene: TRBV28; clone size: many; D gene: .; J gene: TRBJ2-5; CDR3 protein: CASSLFSQRRETQYF; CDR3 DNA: TGTGCCAGCAGTTTATTCTCCCAGAGGAGAGAGACCCAGTACTTC
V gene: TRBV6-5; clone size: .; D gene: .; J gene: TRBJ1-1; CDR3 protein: CASSFGRTNMNTEAFF; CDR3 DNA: TGTGCCAGCAGTTTCGGACGGACCAACATGAACACTGAAGCTTTCTTT
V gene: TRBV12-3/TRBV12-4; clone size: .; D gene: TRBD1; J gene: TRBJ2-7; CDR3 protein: CAIQGPLGYEQYF; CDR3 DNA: TGTGCCATACAGGGGCCATTGGGTTACGAGCAGTACTTC
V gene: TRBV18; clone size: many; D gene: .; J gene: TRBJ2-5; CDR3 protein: CASSRPRWQGKYQETQYF; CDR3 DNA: TGTGCCAGCTCACGCCCCCGGTGGCAGGGAAAGTACCAAGAGACCCAGTACTTC
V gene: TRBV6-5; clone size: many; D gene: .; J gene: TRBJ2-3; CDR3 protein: CASSSITDTQYF; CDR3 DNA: TGTGCCAGCAGTTCGATCACAGATACGCAGTATTTT
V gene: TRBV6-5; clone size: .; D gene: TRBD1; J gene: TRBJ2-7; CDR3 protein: CASSYSRDRVYEQYF; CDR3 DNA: TGTGCCAGCAGTTACTCGAGGGACAGGGTCTACGAGCAGTACTTC
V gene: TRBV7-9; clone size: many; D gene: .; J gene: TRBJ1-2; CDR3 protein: CASSLASPPAQGYTF; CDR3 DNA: TGTGCCAGCAGCTTAGCAAGTCCCCCGGCTCAGGGCTACACCTTC
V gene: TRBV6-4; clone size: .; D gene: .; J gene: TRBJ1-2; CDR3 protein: CASSDSPQGYGYTF; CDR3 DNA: TGTGCCAGCAGTGACTCGCCGCAGGGCTATGGCTACACCTTC
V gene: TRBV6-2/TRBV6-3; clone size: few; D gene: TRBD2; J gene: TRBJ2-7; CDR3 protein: CASRGRLAWFEQYF; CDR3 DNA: TGTGCCAGCAGAGGGAGACTAGCGTGGTTCGAGCAGTACTTC
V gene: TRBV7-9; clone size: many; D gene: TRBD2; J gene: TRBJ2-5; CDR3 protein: CASSSLLAQETQYF; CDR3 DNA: TGTGCCAGCAGCTCCTTACTAGCGCAAGAGACCCAGTACTTC
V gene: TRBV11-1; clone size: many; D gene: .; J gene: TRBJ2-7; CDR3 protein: CASSPTRGLSGGRYEQYF; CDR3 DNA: TGTGCCAGCAGCCCGACTCGAGGCCTTAGCGGAGGTCGCTACGAGCAGTACTTC
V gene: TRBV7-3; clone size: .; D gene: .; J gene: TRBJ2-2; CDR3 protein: CASSLSLMGGELFF; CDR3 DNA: TGTGCCAGCAGCTTATCCCTAATGGGCGGGGAGCTGTTTTTT
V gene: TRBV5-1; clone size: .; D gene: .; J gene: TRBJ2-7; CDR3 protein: CASSLEGTLGEQYF; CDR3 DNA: TGCGCCAGCAGCTTGGAGGGGACCCTAGGGGAGCAGTACTTC
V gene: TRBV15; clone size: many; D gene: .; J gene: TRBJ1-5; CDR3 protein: CATTQGLASNQPQHF; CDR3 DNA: TGTGCCACCACGCAAGGGCTTGCTAGCAATCAGCCCCAGCATTTT
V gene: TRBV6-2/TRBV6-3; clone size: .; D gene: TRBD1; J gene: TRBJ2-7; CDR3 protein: CASSYGKRAGQEYF; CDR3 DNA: TGTGCCAGCAGTTACGGGAAACGTGCGGGACAGGAGTACTTC
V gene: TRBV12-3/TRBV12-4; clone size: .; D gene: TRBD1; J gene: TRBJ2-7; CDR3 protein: CASTPGQPNEQYF; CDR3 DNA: TGTGCCAGCACCCCGGGACAGCCAAACGAGCAGTACTTC
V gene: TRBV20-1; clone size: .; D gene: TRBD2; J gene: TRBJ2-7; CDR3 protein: CSARVGTSGTYEQYF; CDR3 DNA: TGCAGTGCTAGAGTCGGGACTAGCGGTACCTACGAGCAGTACTTC
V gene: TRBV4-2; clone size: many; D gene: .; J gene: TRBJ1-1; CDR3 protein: CASSQVGPWGTEAFF; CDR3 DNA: TGTGCCAGCAGCCAAGTGGGACCGTGGGGCACTGAAGCTTTCTTT
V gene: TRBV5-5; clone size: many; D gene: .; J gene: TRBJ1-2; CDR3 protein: CASSLELGANYGYTF; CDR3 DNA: TGTGCCAGCAGCTTGGAGCTAGGAGCTAACTATGGCTACACCTTC
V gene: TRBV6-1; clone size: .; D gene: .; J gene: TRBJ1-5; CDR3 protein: CASHSRDHHNQPQHF; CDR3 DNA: TGTGCCAGTCACTCCCGGGACCATCACAATCAGCCCCAGCATTTT
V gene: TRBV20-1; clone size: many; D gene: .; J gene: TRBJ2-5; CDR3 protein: CSAPREQETQYF; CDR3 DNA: TGCAGTGCCCCGAGGGAGCAAGAGACCCAGTACTTC
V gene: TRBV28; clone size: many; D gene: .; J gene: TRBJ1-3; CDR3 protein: CASSASGNTIYF; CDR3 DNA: TGTGCCAGCAGCGCCTCTGGAAACACCATATATTTT
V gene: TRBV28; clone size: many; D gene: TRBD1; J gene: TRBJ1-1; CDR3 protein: CASSSPTGGDSTEAFF; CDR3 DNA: TGTGCCAGCAGTTCGCCGACAGGGGGGGACTCCACTGAAGCTTTCTTT
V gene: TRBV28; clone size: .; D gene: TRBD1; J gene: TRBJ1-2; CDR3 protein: CASSYGQALGYTF; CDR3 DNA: TGTGCCAGCAGTTATGGACAGGCTTTAGGCTACACCTTC
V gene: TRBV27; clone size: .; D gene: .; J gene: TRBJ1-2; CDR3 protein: CASSPYGQYYGYTF; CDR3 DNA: TGTGCCAGCAGCCCCTACGGGCAGTACTATGGCTACACCTTC
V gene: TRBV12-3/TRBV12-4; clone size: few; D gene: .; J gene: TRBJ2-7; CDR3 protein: CASSFRGHEQYF; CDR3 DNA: TGTGCCAGCAGTTTCAGGGGCCACGAGCAGTACTTC
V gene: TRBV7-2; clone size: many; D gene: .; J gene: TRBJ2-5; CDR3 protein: CASSRQSGAGGTQYF; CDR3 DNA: TGTGCCAGCAGCCGTCAATCAGGAGCCGGAGGGACCCAGTACTTC
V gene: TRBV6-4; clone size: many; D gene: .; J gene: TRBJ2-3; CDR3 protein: CASSTSSDTQYF; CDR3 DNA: TGTGCCAGCAGTACCTCCTCAGATACGCAGTATTTT
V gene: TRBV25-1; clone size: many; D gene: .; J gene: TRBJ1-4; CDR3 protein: CASSEYVGGTNEKLFF; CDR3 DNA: TGTGCCAGCAGTGAATATGTGGGGGGAACTAATGAAAAACTGTTTTTT
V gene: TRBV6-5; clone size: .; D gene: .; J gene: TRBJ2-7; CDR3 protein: CASSYSYGSGYEQYF; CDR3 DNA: TGTGCCAGCAGTTACTCTTACGGGTCGGGCTACGAGCAGTACTTC
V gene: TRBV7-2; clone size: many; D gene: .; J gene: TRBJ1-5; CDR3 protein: CASSSLPNSNQPQHF; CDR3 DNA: TGTGCCAGCAGCTCCCTTCCGAATAGCAATCAGCCCCAGCATTTT
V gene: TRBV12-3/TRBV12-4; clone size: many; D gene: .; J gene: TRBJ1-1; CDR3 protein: CASKVGTEAFF; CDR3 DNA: TGTGCCAGCAAGGTGGGGACTGAAGCTTTCTTT
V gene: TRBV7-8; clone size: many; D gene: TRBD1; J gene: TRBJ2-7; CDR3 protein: CASSRKGAAGLPYEQYF; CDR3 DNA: TGTGCCAGCAGCAGAAAGGGGGCGGCCGGTCTTCCCTACGAGCAGTACTTC
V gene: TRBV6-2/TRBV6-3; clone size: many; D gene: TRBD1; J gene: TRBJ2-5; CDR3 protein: CASSDRGLGTQYF; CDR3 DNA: TGTGCCAGCAGTGACAGGGGGCTAGGGACCCAGTACTTC
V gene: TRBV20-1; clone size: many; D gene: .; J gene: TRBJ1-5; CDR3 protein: CSARVWGGGFGNQPQHF; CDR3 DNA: TGCAGTGCTAGAGTCTGGGGGGGCGGATTTGGCAATCAGCCCCAGCATTTT
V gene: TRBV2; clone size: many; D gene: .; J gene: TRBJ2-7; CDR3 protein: CASNRDDYEQYF; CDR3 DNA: TGCGCCAGCAATAGGGATGACTACGAGCAGTACTTC
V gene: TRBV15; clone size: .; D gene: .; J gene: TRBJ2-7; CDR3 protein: CATSRETGGPGEQYF; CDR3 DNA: TGTGCCACCAGCAGAGAGACGGGCGGGCCGGGCGAGCAGTACTTC
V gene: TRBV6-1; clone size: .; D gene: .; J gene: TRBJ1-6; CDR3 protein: CASSDGPSPLHF; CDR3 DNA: TGTGCCAGCAGTGATGGGCCAAGTCCCCTCCACTTT
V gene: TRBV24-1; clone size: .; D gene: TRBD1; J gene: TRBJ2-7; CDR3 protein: CATSGEPGQGFDEQYF; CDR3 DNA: TGTGCCACCAGTGGTGAGCCGGGACAGGGTTTTGACGAGCAGTACTTC
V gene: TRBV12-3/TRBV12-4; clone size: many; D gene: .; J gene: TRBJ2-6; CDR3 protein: CASSFGGTGANVLTF; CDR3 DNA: TGTGCCAGCAGTTTTGGGGGTACAGGGGCCAACGTCCTGACTTTC
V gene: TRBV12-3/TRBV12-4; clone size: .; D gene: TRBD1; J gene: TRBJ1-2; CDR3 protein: CASSGTGGVYGYTF; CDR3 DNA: TGTGCCAGCAGCGGGACAGGGGGCGTCTATGGCTACACCTTC
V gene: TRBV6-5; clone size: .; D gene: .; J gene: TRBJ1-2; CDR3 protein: CASSYRAGYYGYTF; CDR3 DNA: TGTGCCAGCAGTTACCGGGCCGGGTACTATGGCTACACCTTC
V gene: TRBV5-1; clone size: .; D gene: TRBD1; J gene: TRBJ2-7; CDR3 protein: CASSFATGANEQYF; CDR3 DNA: TGCGCCAGCAGCTTCGCGACAGGGGCGAACGAGCAGTACTTC
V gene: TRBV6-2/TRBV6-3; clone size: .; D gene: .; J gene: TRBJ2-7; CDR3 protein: CASSSTGDPTSLSYEQYF; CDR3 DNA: TGTGCCAGCAGTTCTACAGGGGACCCAACTAGCCTGTCCTACGAGCAGTACTTC
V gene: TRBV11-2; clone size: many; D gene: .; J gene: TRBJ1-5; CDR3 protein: CTSSLDRNQPQHF; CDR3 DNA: TGTACCAGCAGCCTAGACAGAAATCAGCCCCAGCATTTT
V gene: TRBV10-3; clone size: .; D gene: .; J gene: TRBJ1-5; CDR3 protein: CAISAAGSHQPQHF; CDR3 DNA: TGTGCCATCAGTGCCGCTGGCTCCCATCAGCCCCAGCATTTT